Reported below is one T cell receptor beta chain. This clone's antigen is unknown. No much larger clonotype is one base removed from it; base qualities were not supplied. V loses 6 bases of germline sequence and J loses 4 bases, and the interval between the two ends is 16 bases. The germline V gene gives CDR1 as MNHEY and CDR2 as SVGAGI. The CDR3, cysteine through phenylalanine, is 15 amino acids long. The sequence is cut down to CDR3 DNA, 45 bases in frame from base 1. Libraries were constructed by the immunoSEQ multiplex PCR assay. Sourced from immuneACCESS, this table was stored by TCRdb with only in-frame sequences that have V and J called. A share of the clones is absent; for the studies checked, an unresolved V gene accounts for under half, and the remainder has no known explanation. The sample includes some 120,000 clones, with 90% observed a single time. The leading ten clones occupy roughly 2.5% of the sample.

The data derive from a study of control samples from healthy donors and cancer patients (dated by TCRdb to the early 2020s). This receptor was identified in a man aged 18 to 30 in good health. The receptor chain draws on TRBV6-5 and TRBJ1-3, with a tentative D gene TRBD1 over 5 matching bases. The material sequenced was blood. The base sequence is TGTGCCAGCAGCGGGGACCGGGTTTGGGGAAACACCATATATTTT. This encodes CASSGDRVWGNTIYF.